The TCR beta chain described here comes from a study of T cells in Graves' hyperthyroidism and ophthalmopathy. Amplified TCR beta CDR3 regions derived from RNA transcripts. The study used the HTBI primer set for a first-round RT-PCR of the TCR CDR3. TCRdb called the multiplex PCR reads again in MiXCR, with one record for every CDR3 protein. The repertoire holds 540,000 or so distinct CDR3 sequences, with under 60% as singletons. This clonotype has just one count. V lost 3 bases, J lost 3 bases, and 15 bases lay in between. Germline CDR1 reads MGHDK; CDR2 reads SYGVNS. The length of the CDR3 is 15 residues.

The V gene is TRBV25-1, the J gene TRBJ2-7; D tentatively reads TRBD1 or TRBD2 (5 bases each). Sequencing was carried out using peripheral blood or thyroid tissue (not recorded which). This receptor was identified in an adult woman with Graves' disease, either hyperthyroidism or ophthalmopathy (not recorded which). The chain's CDR3 is CASSEPGTASYEQYF. DNA of the CDR3: TGTGCCAGCAGTGAGCCCGGGACGGCGAGCTACGAGCAGTACTTC.